This TCR beta chain stems from a study of shared clonotypes between healthy human individuals. Using immunoSEQ multiplex PCR, the repertoire was profiled, and TCRdb retains in-frame clones only, with some absent. Of about 2.1 million clones listed, around 95% are singletons. Germline assignment: CDR1 WSHSY and CDR2 SAAADI. This CDR3 has 15 amino acids. V lost 2 bases and J 6 bases, leaving 17 bases between the germline ends. Points from the study as a whole: Sharing across four donors was seen in around 5% of naive CD4 clonotypes. An effect of sequencing depth on clonotype sharing among donors was expected.

Points on this clone: What it binds is unknown.

Terminally differentiated effector memory CD45RA+ cells were left out of the naive CD8 fraction, which was CD45RO-negative and positively selected for CCR7. Sequences were obtained from naive CD8+ T cells from PBMCs. The TCR comes from a man aged 18 to 30 in good health. Some clones in this sample may be carry-over from other donors' samples. The chain carries TRBV10-2 and TRBJ2-7, with D possibly matching TRBD2 (6 bases). For the CDR3, the DNA is TGCGCCAGCAGTGAGACCGTGGCGGGGCGGGGCGAGCAGTACTTC. It codes for CASSETVAGRGEQYF.